Each of the 18 T cell receptor beta chains below was sequenced from the same sample in a study of T cell changes during pregnancy in multiple sclerosis. Libraries were prepared by immunoSEQ multiplex PCR; TCRdb keeps only in-frame clonotypes and omits some of them. The repertoire holds tens of thousands of clones, with about 89% as singletons. The sequencing used peripheral blood, collected in the second trimester of pregnancy. Receptors originate from a female donor with multiple sclerosis, enrolled in a pregnancy study.

The chain has TRBV4-2 and TRBJ2-7, with D perhaps TRBD2 (6 bases). CDR3 size: 16 residues. Trimming shortened V by 0 bases and J by 1 base, and 13 bases separated the two germline ends. Germline lookup yields CDR1 LGHNA and CDR2 YNFKEQ. Here the CDR3 reads CASSQDRTRGSYEQYF. CDR3 sequence (DNA): TGTGCCAGCAGCCAAGATCGAACGCGGGGATCCTACGAGCAGTACTTC.

The DNA for the CDR3 is TGTGCCAGCAGCAAAGCAGGGAGCTCCTACGAGCAGTACTTC. Translation: CASSKAGSSYEQYF. The chain employs TRBV21-1 and TRBJ2-7; the DNA was not compared with TRBD2, the D call given in the table. TRBV21-1 constitutes a pseudogene. The CDR3 runs 14 residues.

The V call is TRBV7-9, the J call TRBJ1-5; 8 bases fit TRBD1. Germline V lookup: CDR1 SEHNR, CDR2 FQNEAQ (reference sequence). With 1 base clipped from V and 6 bases from J, the junction kept 5 bases outside the gene matches. The CDR3 spans 15 residues. CDR3 in amino acids: CASSLGGQGGQPQHF. CDR3 DNA: TGTGCCAGCAGCTTAGGAGGACAGGGAGGTCAGCCCCAGCATTTT. Full variable domain (outside the CDR3, taken from reference TRBV7-9 and TRBJ1-5): DTGVSQNPRHKITKRGQNVTFRCDPISEHNRLYWYRQTLGQGPEFLTYFQNEAQLEKSRLLSDRFSAERPKGSFSTLEIQRTEQGDSAMYLCASSLGGQGGQPQHFGDGTRLSIL.

The chain carries TRBV7-9 and TRBJ2-7, with TRBD1 identical over 9 bases. With V trimmed by 5 bases and J by 7 bases, 18 bases remained unmatched. The CDR3 sequence is 17 residues long. The V gene's germline CDR1 is SEHNR and CDR2 FQNEAQ (reference sequence). DNA of the CDR3: TGTGCCAGCAGCCGACATCGGGACAGGGTCCACCCTACGGAGCAGTACTTC. Its translation: CASSRHRDRVHPTEQYF.

The chain recombines TRBV6-4 with TRBJ2-3; no reliable D call. With 2 bases removed from V and 0 bases from J, the gap between germline ends came to 9 bases. The CDR3 totals 15 residues. Per the germline V gene, CDR1 is MRHNA and CDR2 is SNTAGT. CDR3 region: CASSDKAASTDTQYF. CDR3 DNA: TGTGCCAGCAGTGACAAGGCGGCAAGCACAGATACGCAGTATTTT.

The rearrangement uses TRBV4-2 and TRBJ2-2; a weak D match, TRBD2 (5 bases). This CDR3 is built from 14 residues. V dropped 6 bases and J dropped 0 bases, with 8 bases sitting between them. Germline values: CDR1 LGHNA, CDR2 YNFKEQ. The CDR3 here is CASRAEPNTGELFF. The CDR3 nucleotides are TGTGCCAGCAGAGCGGAACCGAACACCGGGGAGCTGTTTTTT.

The chain carries TRBV4-3 and TRBJ2-2; D gene unclear. The V gene lost 0 bases and the J gene lost 6 bases, with 14 bases spanning the gap. The CDR3 extends over 16 amino acids. Germline V gene sequence: CDR1 LGHNA, CDR2 YSLEER. In DNA form, the CDR3 reads TGCGCCAGCAGCCAAGAGGTGCCGGGTATATCCGGGGAGCTGTTTTTT. This encodes CASSQEVPGISGELFF.

The chain recombines TRBV7-2 with TRBJ2-3; perhaps TRBD2 as D (5 bases). This CDR3 comprises 12 residues. CDR1 SGHTA and CDR2 FQGNSA come from the germline V gene. The V end lost 5 bases, the J end lost 6 bases, and 9 bases lay between the germline ends. CDR3 bases: TGTGCCAGCAGCACTAGTAGGGATACGCAGTATTTT. It yields the protein CASSTSRDTQYF.

This clone has just a few counts. This rearrangement joins TRBV29-1 to TRBJ1-1; 8 bases map to TRBD1. The germline gives CDR1 SQVTM, CDR2 ANQGSEA. J lost 1 base, V lost 2 bases, and 3 bases had no gene match. This CDR3 has 14 amino acids. DNA for the CDR3: TGCAGCGTTGAATTAGGGACAGGGAACACTGAAGCTTTCTTT. It is translated as CSVELGTGNTEAFF.

DNA of the CDR3: TGCAGCGTTGAATCGGGGGCCCAGTACTTC. This encodes CSVESGAQYF. The chain employs TRBV29-1 and TRBJ2-5, with D possibly matching TRBD2 (6 bases). Deletions cut 2 bases from V and 9 bases from J, with 7 bases between. CDR1 is SQVTM, CDR2 ANQGSEA, per germline. CDR3 length: 10 residues.

The rearrangement uses TRBV9 and TRBJ2-3; 9 bases map to TRBD1. Germline-derived CDR1 and CDR2 are SGDLS and YYNGEE. CDR3 length equals 15 residues. J gave up 5 bases and V 0 bases, and 4 bases lay outside the gene matches. The CDR3 nucleotides are TGTGCCAGCAGCGTAGTAGGGACAGGGCTAGATACGCAGTATTTT. Translating gives CASSVVGTGLDTQYF.

The J gene is TRBJ2-3, the V gene TRBV6-4; D is undetermined. Between the trimmed V and J ends, which lost 2 bases and 2 bases, there was a span of 14 bases. CDR1 is MRHNA, CDR2 SNTAGT, per germline. The CDR3 runs to 16 residues. The CDR3 DNA follows: TGTGCCAGCAGTGACGCCGAGCTTCATAACACAGATACGCAGTATTTT. This gives the protein CASSDAELHNTDTQYF.

This chain links TRBV6-5 with TRBJ2-2, with 7 positions matching TRBD1. The CDR3 totals 14 residues. J lost 6 bases, V lost 2 bases, and 3 bases had no gene match. In germline, CDR1 is MNHEY, CDR2 SVGAGI. The CDR3 spells CASSYNRGAGELFF. CDR3 DNA: TGTGCCAGCAGTTACAACAGGGGCGCCGGGGAGCTGTTTTTT.

The chain has TRBV6-5 and TRBJ1-1; D unresolved. V lost 5 bases and J lost 5, with 12 bases in between. Germline-derived CDR1 and CDR2 are MNHEY and SVGAGI. The CDR3 consists of 13 residues. The chain's CDR3 is CASSPGPRTEAFF. In nucleotides, the CDR3 is TGTGCCAGCAGTCCAGGTCCAAGGACTGAAGCTTTCTTT.

The rearrangement uses TRBV5-6 and TRBJ1-6; D perhaps matches TRBD1 (5 bases). Germline assignment: CDR1 SGHDT and CDR2 YYEEEE. Trimming shortened V by 0 bases and J by 5 bases, and 12 bases separated the two germline ends. CDR3 length: 16 residues. Written as DNA, the CDR3 is TGTGCCAGCAGCTTGGTGGGGCAGACAAATAATTCACCCCTCCACTTT. This encodes CASSLVGQTNNSPLHF. Complete variable domain (other parts from reference TRBV5-6 and TRBJ1-6): DAGVTQSPTHLIKTRGQQVTLRCSPKSGHDTVSWYQQALGQGPQFIFQYYEEEERQRGNFPDRFSGHQFPNYSSELNVNALLLGDSALYLCASSLVGQTNNSPLHFGNGTRLTVT.

The chain combines TRBV28 with TRBJ2-7, with D maybe TRBD1 (6 bases). The CDR3 has 12 amino acids. V was clipped by 3 bases and J by 4 bases, with 7 bases between them. Germline V CDR1 and CDR2: MDHEN, SYDVKM. Here the CDR3 DNA reads TGTGCCAGCAGTTTGAGGGGGTACGAGCAGTACTTC. This sequence encodes CASSLRGYEQYF.

This chain joins TRBV19 and TRBJ1-5; TRBD1 matches at 10 bases. The CDR3 runs to 16 residues. CDR1 is LNHDA, CDR2 SQIVND, per germline (reference sequence). Trimming took 2 bases from V and 5 from J; bases not matched to a gene: 6. CDR3 sequence reads: CASSIYQGQGYQPQHF. In nucleotides, the CDR3 is TGTGCCAGTAGTATATATCAGGGACAGGGGTATCAGCCCCAGCATTTT.

Only one count was recorded for this clone. This chain connects TRBV11-3 to TRBJ2-2, with TRBD2 matching over 11 bases. This CDR3 region has 16 residues. The ends lost 8 bases at V and 1 base at J; junction bases unmatched: 6. Germline V gene lookup returns CDR1 SGHNT and CDR2 YENEEA. The CDR3: CASRSGLAENTGELFF. The CDR3 bases are TGTGCCAGCCGTTCGGGACTAGCGGAGAACACCGGGGAGCTGTTTTTT.